The clone carrying this T cell receptor beta chain occurred once. With 5 bases clipped from V and 8 bases from J, the junction kept 6 bases outside the gene matches. The CDR3 runs 15 residues. Looked up from germline, CDR1 is SGHTA and CDR2 is FQGTGA. The source of the sample is a study of blood T cell repertoires in COVID-19. The data were produced by immunoSEQ multiplex PCR, yet TCRdb's version contains in-frame clones alone and is incomplete. This sample has around 99,000 clones, with around 83% found just once. The sequenced sample was peripheral blood. This chain joins TRBV7-3 and TRBJ2-1; 13 positions match TRBD2. This TCR came from a man between 65 and 80 years old with acute or convalescent COVID-19. CDR3 sequence: CASSRRLAGGDEQFF. CDR3 DNA: TGTGCCAGCAGCCGCCGACTAGCGGGGGGCGATGAGCAGTTCTTC. The full variable domain, rest sourced from reference TRBV7-3 and TRBJ2-1, is GAGVSQTPSNKVTEKGKYVELRCDPISGHTALYWYRQSLGQGPEFLIYFQGTGAADDSGLPNDRFFAVRPEGSVSTLKIQRTERGDSAVYLCASSRRLAGGDEQFFGPGTRLTVL.